What follows are 28 T cell receptor beta chains derived from one specimen sequenced in a study of T cells in Graves' hyperthyroidism and ophthalmopathy. Amplified TCR beta CDR3 regions came from RNA transcripts. The study used the HTBI primer set for a first-round RT-PCR of the TCR CDR3. TCRdb re-called the multiplex PCR reads through MiXCR, storing one row per CDR3 protein. The repertoire holds under 350,000 distinct CDR3 sequences, with over 15% as singletons. The sequencing sample was made of blood. The receptors were gathered from a woman aged 55-75 years with Graves' ophthalmopathy.

This clonotype was observed a single time. This could be a read error, since a much larger clone is one nucleotide away. This chain links TRBV11-3 with TRBJ2-1; D possibly uses TRBD1 or TRBD2 (5 bases each). Germline-derived CDR1 and CDR2 are SGHNT and YENEEA. The CDR3 has 14 residues. CDR3 nucleotides: TGTGCCAGCAGCTTAGTAGTCGGGGCGCCTGAGCAGTCCTTC. Translation: CASSLVVGAPEQSF.

This clonotype was detected ten times or more. The chain carries TRBV10-3 and TRBJ1-2; no definite D call. Deletions cut 2 bases from V and 4 bases from J, with 8 bases between. This CDR3 has 13 amino acids. CDR1 and CDR2 from the germline V gene are ENHRY and SYGVKD. The CDR3 is CAISETDIYGYTF. DNA for the CDR3: TGTGCCATCAGTGAGACAGACATCTATGGCTACACCTTC.

In this sample, this clonotype turned up a few times. The chain joins TRBV6-1 to TRBJ2-6; D unresolved. The CDR3 runs to 15 residues. V lost 7 bases, J lost 1 base, and 11 bases lay in between. Germline V gene lookup returns CDR1 MNHNS and CDR2 SASEGT. The CDR3 bases are TGTGCCAGCAATCAGGCTAGGTCTGGGGCCAACGTCCTGACTTTC. It is translated as CASNQARSGANVLTF.

This clonotype has ten or more counts. This chain joins TRBV27 and TRBJ1-5; maybe TRBD1 (5 bases). From germline, CDR1 is MNHEY and CDR2 SMNVEV (reference sequence). The CDR3 loop spans 16 amino acids. V lost 8 bases to trimming and J lost 1 base, with 18 bases between them. As DNA, the CDR3 is TGTGCCAGCTTCCCTGTGGGCAGGGCCAGCAATCAGCCCCAGCATTTT. Translated: CASFPVGRASNQPQHF.

This clonotype was seen at least ten times. The CDR3: CASSRGAGELFF. The DNA of the CDR3 is TGTGCCAGCAGTAGAGGGGCCGGGGAGCTGTTTTTT. V is TRBV12-3 or TRBV12-4 and J is TRBJ2-2; D tentatively reads TRBD1 or TRBD2 (5 bases each). The CDR3 covers 12 residues. The V end was cut by 5 bases, the J end by 6 bases, with 7 bases between.

The CDR3 reads CASSMGGKTQYF. CDR3 sequence (DNA): TGTGCCAGCAGTATGGGGGGCAAGACCCAGTACTTC. The V gene is TRBV2, the J gene TRBJ2-5; D is tentatively TRBD1 or TRBD2 (6 bases each). The CDR3 totals 12 residues. Deletions cut 5 bases from V and 6 bases from J, with 10 bases between. CDR1 is SNHLY, CDR2 FYNNEI, per germline.

Ten or more counts support this clonotype. This CDR3 is CATSRSRDRGFNEQFF. For the CDR3, the DNA is TGTGCCACCAGCAGATCCCGGGACAGGGGGTTCAATGAGCAGTTCTTC. The chain links TRBV15 to TRBJ2-1; 11 positions agree with TRBD1. This CDR3 has 16 amino acids. The junction had 6 bases not matched to a gene; V was cut back by 2 bases and J by 6 bases. The germline V gene has CDR1 LNHNV and CDR2 YYDKDF (reference sequence).

Ten or more counts support this clonotype. For the CDR3, the DNA is TGTGCCATCAGTGACCGAGTGGGGGGGGATGACAATGAGCAGTTCTTC. Translation: CAISDRVGGDDNEQFF. This chain uses TRBV10-3 with TRBJ2-1, with 7 bases identical to TRBD2. V gave up 3 bases and J gave up 5 bases; unmatched junction bases: 10. CDR1 is ENHRY and CDR2 is SYGVKD in the germline V gene. The CDR3 is 16 residues long.

In this sample, this clonotype turned up many times. The chain uses TRBV5-6 and TRBJ1-2; a weak D match, TRBD1 (6 bases). The CDR3 runs to 17 residues. CDR1 and CDR2 (germline): SGHDT, YYEEEE. V gave up 0 bases and J gave up 6 bases, with 21 bases separating them. CDR3 nucleotides: TGTGCCAGCAGCTTGGCTTTCACGGGGGGCGCAAGCAATGGCTACACCTTC. Translating gives CASSLAFTGGASNGYTF.

This clonotype was detected only a few times. The chain couples TRBV7-9 to TRBJ2-1; D is ambiguous. Trimming shortened V by 5 bases and J by 9 bases, and 17 bases separated the two germline ends. The CDR3 contains 14 residues. Germline-derived CDR1 and CDR2 are SEHNR and FQNEAQ (reference sequence). CDR3 sequence reads: CASSPLWKRGEQFF. In nucleotides, the CDR3 is TGTGCCAGCAGCCCCCTGTGGAAGCGAGGTGAGCAGTTCTTC.

This clonotype occurred many times. The rearrangement joins TRBV5-8 to TRBJ2-2; D unclear. This CDR3 region has 17 residues. V lost 0 bases to trimming and J lost 0 bases, with 12 bases between them. Germline CDR1 is SGHTS and CDR2 is YDEGEE. The CDR3 nucleotides read TGTGCCAGCAGCTTGGCGTTATGGCAGACGAACACCGGGGAGCTGTTTTTT. Residues: CASSLALWQTNTGELFF. Based on the CDR3 plus reference TRBV5-8 and TRBJ2-2, the full variable domain is EAGVTQSPTHLIKTRGQQATLRCSPISGHTSVYWYQQALGLGLQFLLWYDEGEERNRGNFPPRFSGRQFPNYSSELNVNALELEDSALYLCASSLALWQTNTGELFFGEGSRLTVL.

Ten or more counts support this clonotype. V is TRBV29-1 and J is TRBJ2-7; D possibly corresponds to TRBD1 (5 bases). Germline lookup yields CDR1 SQVTM and CDR2 ANQGSEA. V was cut by 6 bases and J by 5 bases, with 23 bases left in between. The CDR3 is 15 residues long. CDR3 bases: TGCAGCGTCGCAAATCAGGGTAGCCGCCTGAACGAGCAGTACTTC. Residues: CSVANQGSRLNEQYF.

This clonotype was seen repeatedly, ten times or more. CDR3 sequence reads: CASRYPPGGLYNEQFF. The CDR3 DNA reads as TGTGCCAGCAGATATCCCCCGGGGGGTCTCTACAATGAGCAGTTCTTC. This chain connects TRBV6-2 or TRBV6-3 to TRBJ2-1; TRBD2 aligns across 7 bases. Germline trimming cut 6 bases from V and 3 bases from J; bases unmatched to any gene: 11. The CDR3 sequence is 16 residues long. The germline CDR1 and CDR2 sequences are MNHEY and SVGEGT.

This clonotype appeared many times. The rearrangement joins TRBV7-8 to TRBJ2-1, with D unclear. The germline CDR1 and CDR2 sequences are SGHVS and FQNEAQ. CDR3 length: 12 amino acids. V shed 5 bases and J shed 8 bases, with 10 bases lying between them. The CDR3 nucleotides are TGTGCCAGCAGCCCCCATTGGGATGAGCAGTTCTTC. It encodes CASSPHWDEQFF.

Ten or more counts support this clonotype. This sequence joins TRBV5-1 and TRBJ2-3; 9 nucleotides line up with TRBD2. The trim removed 5 bases at V and 4 bases at J, leaving 5 bases unmatched. Germline V gene lookup returns CDR1 SGHRS and CDR2 YFSETQ. This CDR3 contains 14 residues. In DNA form, the CDR3 reads TGCGCCAGCAGAATAGCGGGAGAGTCAGATACGCAGTATTTT. It codes for CASRIAGESDTQYF.

In regard to this clonotype: This may stem from a read error, because a much larger clone lies one nucleotide away. The V and J genes are TRBV27 and TRBJ2-5; D is tentatively TRBD1 or TRBD2 (5 bases each). Germline V lookup: CDR1 MNHEY, CDR2 SMNVEV (reference sequence). Between the trimmed V and J ends, which lost 6 bases and 13 bases, there was a span of 18 bases. The CDR3 runs to 12 residues. The CDR3 coding sequence is TGTGCCAGCAGGCTGGAAGGGACCGTGGCGTACTTC. This sequence encodes CASRLEGTVAYF.

This clonotype has ten or more counts. The chain joins TRBV7-9 to TRBJ1-1, with D possibly matching TRBD1 (6 bases). Trimming left V 2 bases short and J 5 bases short, with 9 bases between. The CDR3 extends over 13 amino acids. Per germline, CDR1 SEHNR and CDR2 FQNEAQ (reference sequence). CDR3: CASSLKGETEAFF. CDR3 bases: TGTGCCAGCAGCTTAAAGGGGGAGACTGAAGCTTTCTTT.

This chain connects TRBV4-1 to TRBJ2-7; tentative D call: TRBD1 (5 bases). Trimming stripped 0 bases from V and 7 bases from J, with 16 bases between. CDR3 length: 15 amino acids. Germline CDR1 is MGHRA and CDR2 is YSYEKL. In DNA, the CDR3 is TGCGCCAGCAGCCAAGATGGGGCCAGGCGAAGTGAGCAGTACTTC. Amino acids: CASSQDGARRSEQYF.

Remarks on this clonotype: The junction shows a germline mismatch at one end, possibly a read error. The chain combines TRBV4-1 with TRBJ2-3; D might be TRBD1 or TRBD2, each matching 6 bases. Germline assignment: CDR1 MGHRA and CDR2 YSYEKL. CDR3 length: 15 amino acids. CDR3 sequence: CPSSLALGGADTQYF. CDR3 bases: TGCCCCAGCAGCCTGGCTCTCGGGGGCGCAGATACGCAGTATTTT.

A few counts support this clonotype. This sequence joins TRBV5-4 and TRBJ2-7; 7 nucleotides align to TRBD2. Germline CDR1 reads SGHNT; CDR2 reads YYREEE (reference sequence). The CDR3 contains 15 residues. J gave up 1 base and V 3 bases, and 7 bases lay outside the gene matches. In DNA, the CDR3 is TGTGCCAGCAGCTCTGGGGGGGGTTGGTCCTACGAGCAGTACTTC. Protein sequence: CASSSGGGWSYEQYF.

The chain joins TRBV5-5 to TRBJ2-7, with 14 bases fitting TRBD2. The CDR3 totals 18 residues. Germline-derived CDR1 and CDR2 are SGHKS and YYEKEE (reference sequence). J was trimmed by 4 bases and V by 5 bases; bases with no gene match: 14. Here the CDR3 reads CASRPGLAGAFGEYEQYF. CDR3 nucleotide sequence: TGTGCCAGCAGGCCGGGACTAGCGGGAGCCTTCGGAGAGTACGAGCAGTACTTC.

This clonotype came up many times. The chain employs TRBV20-1 and TRBJ2-3, with 7 bases fitting TRBD2. Germline-derived CDR1 and CDR2 are DFQATT and SNEGSKA (reference sequence). The CDR3 totals 15 residues. J lost 2 bases, V lost 2 bases, and 7 bases had no gene match. Written as DNA, the CDR3 is TGCAGTGCTAGAAACATAGCGGGCCCCACAGATACGCAGTATTTT. Translation gives CSARNIAGPTDTQYF.

The table lists this clonotype with a few counts. The chain couples TRBV6-5 to TRBJ2-7, with 8 bases fitting TRBD1. Germline assignment: CDR1 MNHEY and CDR2 SVGAGI. V trimming: 1 base; J trimming: 2 bases; junction bases outside the gene matches: 4. CDR3 length: 15 residues. The CDR3 spells CASSYLGGQAYEQYF. In DNA form, the CDR3 reads TGTGCCAGCAGTTACTTGGGGGGACAGGCCTACGAGCAGTACTTC.

CDR3 DNA sequence: TGCAGTGCAACGGCAAGGACGGGACTTTTGAACACTGAAGCTTTCTTT. This encodes CSATARTGLLNTEAFF. The rearrangement uses TRBV20-1 and TRBJ1-1, with D possibly being TRBD1 (5 bases). V lost 6 bases to trimming and J lost 0 bases, with 20 bases between them. The CDR3 is 16 amino acids. Germline loops: CDR1 DFQATT, CDR2 SNEGSKA (reference sequence).

Ten or more counts support this clonotype. This chain joins TRBV28 and TRBJ2-1; D is uncertain. V lost 6 bases and J 1 base, leaving 10 bases between the germline ends. Germline V gene sequence: CDR1 MDHEN, CDR2 SYDVKM. The length of the CDR3 is 14 residues. CDR3 amino acids: CASRRRTSYNEQFF. CDR3 coding DNA: TGTGCCAGCAGACGGAGAACGTCCTACAATGAGCAGTTCTTC. Filled out from reference TRBV28 and TRBJ2-1, the complete variable domain reads DVKVTQSSRYLVKRTGEKVFLECVQDMDHENMFWYRQDPGLGLRLIYFSYDVKMKEKGDIPEGYSVSREKKERFSLILESASTNQTSMYLCASRRRTSYNEQFFGPGTRLTVL.

The table lists this clonotype with a few counts. The chain couples TRBV7-9 to TRBJ1-4; D gene unclear. The germline V gene has CDR1 SEHNR and CDR2 FQNEAQ (reference sequence). The CDR3 is 16 amino acids. With 2 bases removed from V and 4 bases from J, the gap between germline ends came to 14 bases. CDR3 protein: CASSLRQTDFNEKLFF. CDR3 coding DNA: TGTGCCAGCAGCTTACGCCAGACGGATTTTAATGAAAAACTGTTTTTT.

This clonotype was observed many times. V gene TRBV6-1 combines with J gene TRBJ2-1; 9 bases fit TRBD2. V lost 5 bases to trimming and J lost 4 bases; unmatched junction nucleotides: 9. Germline CDR1 MNHNS, CDR2 SASEGT. This CDR3 is built from 16 residues. The CDR3 is CASSLNSGRVYNEQFF. The CDR3 bases are TGTGCCAGCAGTTTAAATAGCGGGAGAGTGTACAATGAGCAGTTCTTC.

There are many counts of this clonotype. V and J are TRBV28 and TRBJ2-1; TRBD2 aligns across 7 bases. With V trimmed by 6 bases and J by 7 bases, 12 bases remained unmatched. The CDR3 has 15 amino acids. CDR1 MDHEN and CDR2 SYDVKM come from the germline V gene. DNA of the CDR3: TGTGCCAGCAGCTCGGGCGGGAGTCGGCCAAATGAGCAGTTCTTC. Translated: CASSSGGSRPNEQFF.